Below, one T cell receptor (beta chain) is given with its context. Its target is not known. This specimen belongs to a study of T cells in localized non-small cell lung cancer. Method: immunoSEQ multiplex PCR; TCRdb's copy keeps in-frame clones and lacks some. The sample has approximately 72,000 clones; just under 85% are singletons. Whole-study results and caveats: Researchers found a median roughly 50 of the top 100 tumor clones in adjacent lung.

Trimming stripped 4 bases from V and 5 bases from J, with 11 bases between. The CDR3 is 13 amino acids. Per the germline V gene, CDR1 is SGHTA and CDR2 is FQGTGA. The sequences come from peripheral blood, collected before any cancer treatment. The rearrangement uses TRBV7-3 and TRBJ2-5; D is unclear. This receptor was taken from a female donor of 60 years or more with stage I lung adenocarcinoma. The CDR3 DNA reads TGTGCCAGCAGCTCCACGCTCGGGGAGACCCAGTACTTC. Its protein product is CASSSTLGETQYF.